These 3 T cell receptor beta chains were sequenced from one sample in a study of T cell responses to AZD1222 COVID-19 vaccine. Sequenced by immunoSEQ multiplex PCR; TCRdb stores in-frame clones only, minus some. The sample has more than 150,000 clones, roughly 90% seen once; the top ten hold about 3.5%. The specimen comprised peripheral blood, sampled 28 days after the second AZD1222 dose. The receptors stem from an adult who received the AZD1222 COVID-19 vaccine.

The chain is built from TRBV19 and TRBJ1-2, with D tentatively TRBD1 (6 bases). Germline lookup yields CDR1 LNHDA and CDR2 SQIVND (reference sequence). V was shortened by 8 bases and J by 4 bases, with 17 bases between the two germline ends. There are 14 residues in the CDR3. CDR3: CASGLNGQLYGYTF. CDR3 nucleotides: TGTGCCAGTGGTCTGAATGGACAGCTCTATGGCTACACCTTC.

This chain uses TRBV2 with TRBJ2-4, with D uncertain. Looked up from germline, CDR1 is SNHLY and CDR2 is FYNNEI. V lost 6 bases to trimming and J lost 5 bases, with 17 bases between them. CDR3 length equals 15 residues. The CDR3 here is CASRWNESPQNIQYF. CDR3 sequence (DNA): TGTGCCAGCAGGTGGAATGAAAGCCCCCAAAACATTCAGTACTTC. The complete variable domain, with remaining parts taken from reference TRBV2 and TRBJ2-4, reads EPEVTQTPSHQVTQMGQEVILRCVPISNHLYFYWYRQILGQKVEFLVSFYNNEISEKSEIFDDQFSVERPDGSNFTLKIRSTKLEDSAMYFCASRWNESPQNIQYFGAGTRLSVL.

This clone is a singleton in its sample. The chain combines TRBV2 with TRBJ2-2, with D tentatively TRBD1 (6 bases). Trimming took off 6 bases at V and 5 bases at J, with 13 bases between the two ends. Germline V gene data show CDR1 as SNHLY and CDR2 as FYNNEI. The CDR3 length is 14 residues. CDR3 loop: CASRSLQGTGELFF. The CDR3 bases are TGTGCCAGCAGGAGCCTACAGGGTACCGGGGAGCTGTTTTTT.